Listed below are T cell receptor beta chains from one sample, sequenced in a study of T cell clones after liver transplantation. Antigens for these TCRs are unknown. Profiled with immunoSEQ multiplex PCR; TCRdb holds only in-frame clones, not every one. The table lists several thousand clones, about 41% of them singletons, with around an eighth in the top ten. The sequenced sample consisted of CD4+ T cells from cultured PBMCs. The receptor source for this set is a human patient who received a liver transplant. Some T cells may trace back to the graft donor. The CDR3 runs from the conserved cysteine through the conserved F or W. The order of the fields is CDR3 length, clone size, D gene, V gene, J gene, CDR3 DNA, CDR3 protein. A D gene is named only where the DNA matches it firmly. Expanded clones get a size class; other rows say once, few or many, or leave the size out.

14	-	-	TRBV7-2	TRBJ2-5	TGTGCCAGCAGCCAATACGCGCATAAAGAGACCCAGTACTTC	CASSQYAHKETQYF
13	-	-	TRBV7-9	TRBJ1-2	TGTGCCAGCAGCTTAGGGGAGGACTATGGCTACACCTTC	CASSLGEDYGYTF
14	medium-sized	TRBD1	TRBV19	TRBJ2-5	TGTGCCAGTACTAGGACAGGGGGCCGCGGGACCCAGTACTTC	CASTRTGGRGTQYF
13	medium-sized	-	TRBV10-3	TRBJ1-1	TGTGCCATCAGTGACGGGGCGAGAACTGAAGCTTTCTTT	CAISDGARTEAFF
11	-	-	TRBV20-1	TRBJ2-1	TGCAGACAAGCCGCCTACAATGAGCAGTTCTTC	CRQAAYNEQFF
12	-	-	TRBV29-1	TRBJ2-1	TGCAGCGTCCAGACAGGTACTGGGGAGCAGTTCTTC	CSVQTGTGEQFF
15	-	-	TRBV13	TRBJ1-1	TGTGCCAGCAGCCCTCTGGGAGGAAGAAACACTGAAGCTTTCTTT	CASSPLGGRNTEAFF
14	-	TRBD2	TRBV6-5	TRBJ2-1	TGTGCCAGCAAAGGGGCGGGGGGGGACAATGAGCAGTTCTTC	CASKGAGGDNEQFF
12	-	-	TRBV18	TRBJ2-5	TGTGCCAGCTCACTTCCCGAAGGGACCCAGTACTTC	CASSLPEGTQYF
13	large	-	TRBV11-3	TRBJ2-2	TGTGCCAGCAGCTTAGTATCAGGCGGGGAGCTGTTTTTT	CASSLVSGGELFF
18	-	-	TRBV1	TRBJ1-2	TGCACCAGCAGCCAAGATCACATCCCTGGACAGTCTAACTATGGCTACACCTTC	CTSSQDHIPGQSNYGYTF
13	medium-sized	-	TRBV6-1	TRBJ2-7	TGTGCCAGCAGGGAACAGGGTGGCCACGAGCAGTACTTC	CASREQGGHEQYF
15	few	-	TRBV5-1	TRBJ1-2	TGCGCCAGCAGCTTGGCAATTTCCGGATTCTATGGCTACACCTTC	CASSLAISGFYGYTF
16	-	-	TRBV4-3	TRBJ2-5	TGCGCCAGCAGCCTATTCTTTGGGATGCGTCGGGAGACCCAGTACTTC	CASSLFFGMRRETQYF
13	-	-	TRBV18	TRBJ2-5	TGTGCCAGCTCACCGAACCTTCAAGAGACCCAGTACTTC	CASSPNLQETQYF
16	few	-	TRBV5-4	TRBJ2-3	TGTGCCAGCAGTCCTACAGTCGCGCGCAGCACAGATACGCAGTATTTT	CASSPTVARSTDTQYF
15	-	TRBD2	TRBV2	TRBJ2-7	TGTGCCAGCAGTCCAGGACTAGCGGGAACGTACGAGCAGTACTTC	CASSPGLAGTYEQYF
16	-	TRBD1	TRBV15	TRBJ2-5	TGTGCCACCAGCAGCTCCCCGGGACAGGGGGCAGAGACCCAGTACTTC	CATSSSPGQGAETQYF
13	-	-	TRBV13	TRBJ2-2	TGTGCCAGCAGCACCATCGACAGAACCGAGCTGTTTTTT	CASSTIDRTELFF
16	-	-	TRBV5-1	TRBJ1-2	TGCGCCAGCAGCTTGGGACCTCCCTCGGATAACTATGGCTACACCTTC	CASSLGPPSDNYGYTF
14	few	-	TRBV2	TRBJ1-1	TGTGCCAGCAGGGTCAGGGAGCAGAACACTGAAGCTTTCTTT	CASRVREQNTEAFF
15	once	-	TRBV5-1	TRBJ1-1	TGCGCCAGCAGCTTGGTAGTTGGAGGTGACACTGAAGCTTTCTTT	CASSLVVGGDTEAFF
13	-	-	TRBV19	TRBJ2-5	TGTGCCAGTAGATCCAGGGCTCAAGAGACCCAGTACTTC	CASRSRAQETQYF
15	medium-sized	-	TRBV18	TRBJ1-2	TGTGCCAGCTCACTGGACAGCGGTGATAACTATGGCTACACCTTC	CASSLDSGDNYGYTF
18	-	TRBD2	TRBV15	TRBJ2-5	TGTGCCACCAGCAGAGGGGCTAGCGGGGGTATGATCCAAGAGACCCAGTACTTC	CATSRGASGGMIQETQYF
13	medium-sized	-	TRBV30	TRBJ2-7	TGTGCCTGGAGTGGATACGGGGCCTACGAGCAGTACTTC	CAWSGYGAYEQYF
15	few	-	TRBV29-1	TRBJ2-3	TGCAGCGTTGAAGATCGGGGGAGCGCGGCAGATACGCAGTATTTT	CSVEDRGSAADTQYF
15	-	TRBD2	TRBV5-4	TRBJ2-1	TGTGCCAGCAGCTTTTCCGCGGGAGCCTACAATGAGCAGTTCTTC	CASSFSAGAYNEQFF
14	once	-	TRBV9	TRBJ2-7	TGTGCCAGCAGCGTACAGGGGTTACCCTACGAGCAGTACTTC	CASSVQGLPYEQYF
15	-	TRBD2	TRBV5-1	TRBJ2-3	TGCGCCAGCAGCTTCGGGCTAGCGGGGGCAGATACGCAGTATTTT	CASSFGLAGADTQYF
13	-	-	TRBV11-1	TRBJ2-7	TGTGCCAGCAGTTTCCGCGGACTGGGAGAGCAGTACTTC	CASSFRGLGEQYF